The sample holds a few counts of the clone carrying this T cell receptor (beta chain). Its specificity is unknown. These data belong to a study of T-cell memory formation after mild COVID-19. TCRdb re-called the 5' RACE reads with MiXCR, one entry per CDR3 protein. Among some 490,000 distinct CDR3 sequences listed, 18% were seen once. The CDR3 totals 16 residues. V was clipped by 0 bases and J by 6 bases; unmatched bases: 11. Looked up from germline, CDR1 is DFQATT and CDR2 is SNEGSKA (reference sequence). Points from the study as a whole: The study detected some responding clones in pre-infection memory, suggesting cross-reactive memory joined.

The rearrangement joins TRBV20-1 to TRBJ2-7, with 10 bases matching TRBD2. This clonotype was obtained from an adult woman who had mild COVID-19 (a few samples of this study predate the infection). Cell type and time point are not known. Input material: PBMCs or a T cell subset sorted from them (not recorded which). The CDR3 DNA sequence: TGCAGTGCTAGAGATTTTAGGATAGCGGGGGGTAGCGAGCAGTACTTC. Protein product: CSARDFRIAGGSEQYF.